The 24 T cell receptor beta chains given below trace back to one sample, sequenced in a study of early T cells in non-severe SARS-CoV-2 infection. Using its own MiXCR run on the 5' RACE reads, TCRdb lists one record per CDR3 protein. The sample includes over 30,000 distinct CDR3 sequences, about 4.7% seen only once; the top ten take approximately 8.5%. The source material was whole blood. The receptors derive from an adult who was a healthcare worker with PCR-confirmed SARS-CoV-2 infection or an uninfected control (not recorded which).

In its sample, this clonotype was seen many times. The gene calls are TRBV12-3 or TRBV12-4 and TRBJ2-2; D remains ambiguous. CDR3 length: 14 residues. V was pared by 1 base and J by 1 base, with 4 bases between. The CDR3 loop is CASSLELNTGELFF. The CDR3 nucleotides read TGTGCCAGCAGTTTAGAACTGAACACCGGGGAGCTGTTTTTT.

This clonotype has ten or more counts. CDR3 region: CACRASVTNEKLFF. CDR3 sequence (DNA): TGTGCCTGTAGAGCATCGGTTACTAATGAAAAACTGTTTTTT. The V and J genes are TRBV30 and TRBJ1-4; D call uncertain. CDR3 length equals 14 residues. CDR1 and CDR2 from the germline V gene are GTSNPN and SVGIG (reference sequence). The V end lost 6 bases, the J end lost 2 bases, and 13 bases lay between the germline ends.

This clonotype was observed at least ten times. The V gene is TRBV7-6, the J gene TRBJ2-3; D not certain. The germline V gene encodes CDR1 SGHVS and CDR2 FNYEAQ. Trimming cost V 5 bases and J 2 bases, with 5 bases left between them. CDR3 length equals 12 residues. CDR3 residues: CASSPATDTQYF. The CDR3 region has the DNA TGTGCCAGCAGCCCCGCCACAGATACGCAGTATTTT.

In its sample, this clonotype was seen many times. The chain is built from TRBV6-5 and TRBJ1-5; 7 bases line up with TRBD1. V lost 5 bases and J lost 6; bases outside the gene matches: 7. Germline V lookup: CDR1 MNHEY, CDR2 SVGAGI. This CDR3 is built from 14 residues. The CDR3 DNA is TGTGCCAGCAGTCGGGGGCGGGACAGTCAGCCCCAGCATTTT. It encodes CASSRGRDSQPQHF.

This clonotype was seen ten or more times. The chain links TRBV11-2 to TRBJ2-7, with 8 bases that match TRBD2. The CDR3 loop spans 16 amino acids. Germline trimming cut 4 bases from V and 2 bases from J; bases unmatched to any gene: 10. Germline V gene lookup returns CDR1 SGHAT and CDR2 FQNNGV. The CDR3 spells CASSSRDSGEPYEQYF. CDR3 coding DNA: TGTGCCAGCAGCTCCCGGGATAGCGGGGAACCCTACGAGCAGTACTTC.

This clonotype was observed a handful of times. This chain links TRBV24-1 with TRBJ2-1, with 7 nucleotides matching TRBD2. There are 13 residues in the CDR3. Germline CDR1 KGHDR, CDR2 SFDVKD. V dropped 5 bases and J dropped 4; count of bases not matched to a gene: 1. The CDR3 here is CATSGGGYNEQFF. CDR3 nucleotide sequence: TGTGCCACCAGTGGGGGGGGATACAATGAGCAGTTCTTC.

This clonotype was seen ten or more times. V usage is TRBV29-1 and J usage is TRBJ2-5, with 9 bases matching TRBD1. Trimming removed 4 bases from V and 2 bases from J; junction bases left unmatched: 5. The germline V gene has CDR1 SQVTM and CDR2 ANQGSEA. CDR3 length: 14 amino acids. The CDR3 here is CSVARDRAQETQYF. CDR3 DNA: TGCAGCGTTGCCCGGGACAGGGCACAAGAGACCCAGTACTTC.

Many counts were recorded for this clonotype. The chain carries TRBV6-6 and TRBJ1-2; D unclear. CDR3 length: 14 amino acids. CDR1 MNHNY and CDR2 SVGAGI come from the germline V gene (reference sequence). V dropped 5 bases and J dropped 0 bases, with 10 bases sitting between them. The DNA of the CDR3 is TGTGCCAGCAGTCCTAGGACGTCTAACTATGGCTACACCTTC. Translation: CASSPRTSNYGYTF.

This clonotype was detected only a few times. V usage is TRBV4-1 and J usage is TRBJ2-7; 9 nucleotides line up with TRBD1. This CDR3 has 16 residues. Germline assignment: CDR1 MGHRA and CDR2 YSYEKL. After removal of 0 bases from V and 3 bases from J, the junction contained 6 bases not matched to a gene. In DNA, the CDR3 is TGCGCCAGCAGCCAAGAGGAATGGGACAGGGACTACGAGCAGTACTTC. Its translation is CASSQEEWDRDYEQYF.

This clonotype was detected many times. V gene TRBV6-6 combines with J gene TRBJ2-7; tentatively, D is TRBD1 or TRBD2 (5 bases each). CDR1 and CDR2 (germline): MNHNY, SVGAGI (reference sequence). The CDR3 has 16 residues. The V end was cut by 6 bases, the J end by 5 bases, with 23 bases between. The CDR3 coding sequence is TGTGCCAGCAGCCTAATCTCCGGGACGGATCTCCACGAGCAGTACTTC. Protein sequence: CASSLISGTDLHEQYF.

There are many counts of this clonotype. V gene TRBV27 combines with J gene TRBJ2-3; D gene uncertain. The V gene lost 5 bases and the J gene lost 6 bases, with 15 bases spanning the gap. The germline V gene encodes CDR1 MNHEY and CDR2 SMNVEV (reference sequence). The CDR3 totals 14 residues. CDR3 protein: CASSLMGYWDTQYF. The CDR3 nucleotides read TGTGCCAGCAGTCTTATGGGGTACTGGGATACGCAGTATTTT.

This clonotype was detected ten times or more. The chain combines TRBV12-3 or TRBV12-4 with TRBJ2-7, with D possibly being TRBD1 (6 bases). With 4 bases removed from V and 3 bases from J, the gap between germline ends came to 10 bases. This CDR3 contains 13 residues. CDR3 protein: CASSWTDYYEQYF. CDR3 nucleotide sequence: TGTGCCAGCAGTTGGACAGATTACTACGAGCAGTACTTC.

In this sample, this clonotype turned up many times. The chain uses TRBV2 and TRBJ1-4; D possibly corresponds to TRBD1 (6 bases). Germline V gives CDR1 SNHLY, CDR2 FYNNEI. The V end was cut by 3 bases, the J end by 7 bases, with 12 bases between. CDR3 length: 14 residues. The CDR3 sequence is CASSDLGAVEKLFF. CDR3 in DNA: TGTGCCAGCAGTGATCTGGGGGCTGTTGAAAAACTGTTTTTT.

This clonotype appeared many times. The V call is TRBV11-2, the J call TRBJ2-1, with TRBD2 matching 13 bases. This CDR3 comprises 17 residues. The V and J ends lost 4 bases and 2 bases, in that order; junction bases with no gene match: 5. Germline loops: CDR1 SGHAT, CDR2 FQNNGV. Here the CDR3 reads CASSSLAGGRTYNEQFF. The CDR3 bases are TGTGCCAGCAGCTCACTAGCGGGGGGGCGGACCTACAATGAGCAGTTCTTC.

This clonotype was seen more than once but under ten times. This chain connects TRBV20-1 to TRBJ1-5, with 7 positions matching TRBD1. The V segment lost 7 bases and the J segment 0 bases; nucleotides outside the gene matches: 3. Germline loops: CDR1 DFQATT, CDR2 SNEGSKA (reference sequence). This CDR3 comprises 13 residues. The CDR3 DNA reads as TGCAGTGGGGGACAGACTAGCAATCAGCCCCAGCATTTT. Its protein product is CSGGQTSNQPQHF.

This clonotype was counted many times. V is TRBV11-2 and J is TRBJ2-7; D gene unclear. CDR3 size: 14 residues. With 0 bases removed from V and 12 bases from J, the gap between germline ends came to 18 bases. The V gene's germline CDR1 is SGHAT and CDR2 FQNNGV. This CDR3 is CASSLEGRTGRGYF. For the CDR3, the DNA is TGTGCCAGCAGCTTAGAGGGTCGAACCGGGCGTGGGTACTTC.

The table lists this clonotype with many counts. The chain joins TRBV20-1 to TRBJ2-5, with D unresolved. CDR3 size: 11 residues. CDR1 DFQATT and CDR2 SNEGSKA come from the germline V gene (reference sequence). V gave up 3 bases and J gave up 3 bases, with 5 bases separating them. Here the CDR3 reads CSASEEETQYF. CDR3 DNA sequence: TGCAGTGCTAGCGAAGAAGAGACCCAGTACTTC.

In its sample, this clonotype was seen a few times. The junction departs from the called germline gene at one end, perhaps through a read error. J is TRBJ1-3 and V is TRBV30; tentatively, D is TRBD1 (5 bases). Per the germline V gene, CDR1 is GTSNPN and CDR2 is SVGIG (reference sequence). The CDR3 totals 13 residues. Here the CDR3 DNA reads TGTGCCGGCAGGGTCCTGTCTGGAAACACCGTATATTTT. Translation gives CAGRVLSGNTVYF.

There are a few counts of this clonotype. This chain uses TRBV6-1 with TRBJ2-7; TRBD1 agrees at 7 bases. Germline loops: CDR1 MNHNS, CDR2 SASEGT. The junction had 5 bases not matched to a gene; V was cut back by 4 bases and J by 5 bases. This CDR3 comprises 13 residues. The CDR3 loop reads CASSVSQGDEQYF. CDR3 sequence (DNA): TGTGCCAGCAGTGTAAGCCAGGGGGACGAGCAGTACTTC.

This clonotype was counted at least ten times. The CDR3 is CASSRTGGAYNNEQFF. CDR3 nucleotide sequence: TGTGCCAGTAGTAGGACCGGGGGGGCCTACAACAATGAGCAGTTCTTC. The J gene is TRBJ2-1, the V gene TRBV19; 8 nucleotides align to TRBD2. CDR1 LNHDA and CDR2 SQIVND come from the germline V gene (reference sequence). The V segment lost 4 bases and the J segment 5 bases; nucleotides outside the gene matches: 10. The length of the CDR3 is 16 residues.

This clonotype was found many times. In nucleotides, the CDR3 is TGCGCCAGCAGCCAATTGGGACGGAACAATGAGCAGTTCTTC. This translates into CASSQLGRNNEQFF. The genes are TRBV4-3 and TRBJ2-1; the D call may be TRBD1 or TRBD2 (5 bases each). Germline CDR1 and CDR2: LGHNA and YSLEER. The CDR3 runs 14 residues. Trimming left V 2 bases short and J 5 bases short, with 10 bases between.

At least ten counts were recorded for this clonotype. The chain joins TRBV18 to TRBJ1-1, with D hard to call. The CDR3 length is 14 residues. The germline V gene encodes CDR1 KGHSH and CDR2 LQKENI. Trimming stripped 3 bases from V and 4 bases from J, with 12 bases between. The CDR3 DNA is TGTGCCAGCTCACCTCCCGAGGCAGTCACTGAAGCTTTCTTT. Translation: CASSPPEAVTEAFF.

The chain combines TRBV15 with TRBJ2-1, with 14 bases that match TRBD2. V dropped 8 bases and J dropped 0; count of bases not matched to a gene: 6. There are 17 residues in the CDR3. Germline values: CDR1 LNHNV, CDR2 YYDKDF (reference sequence). CDR3 coding DNA: TGTGCCACCGCGACTAGCGGGGGGGCGAACTCCTACAATGAGCAGTTCTTC. The encoded protein is CATATSGGANSYNEQFF.

The chain carries TRBV5-1 and TRBJ2-3; TRBD2 matches 7 bases. The CDR3 sequence is 16 residues long. Trimming cost V 4 bases and J 0 bases; bases outside gene matches: 8. Looked up from germline, CDR1 is SGHRS and CDR2 is YFSETQ. CDR3 loop: CASSGPLAASTDTQYF. DNA for the CDR3: TGCGCCAGCAGCGGACCTCTAGCGGCGAGCACAGATACGCAGTATTTT.